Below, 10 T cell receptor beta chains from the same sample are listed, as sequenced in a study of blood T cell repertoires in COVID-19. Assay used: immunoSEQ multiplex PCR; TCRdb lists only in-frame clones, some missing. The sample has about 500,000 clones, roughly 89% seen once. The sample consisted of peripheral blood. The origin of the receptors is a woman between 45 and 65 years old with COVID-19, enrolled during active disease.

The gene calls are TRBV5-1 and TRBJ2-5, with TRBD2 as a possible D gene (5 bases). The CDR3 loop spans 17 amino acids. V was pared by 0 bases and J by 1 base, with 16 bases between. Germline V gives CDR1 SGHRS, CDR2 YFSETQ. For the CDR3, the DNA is TGCGCCAGCAGCTTGGGCGCTAGCCAAGCATTCCAAGAGACCCAGTACTTC. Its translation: CASSLGASQAFQETQYF.

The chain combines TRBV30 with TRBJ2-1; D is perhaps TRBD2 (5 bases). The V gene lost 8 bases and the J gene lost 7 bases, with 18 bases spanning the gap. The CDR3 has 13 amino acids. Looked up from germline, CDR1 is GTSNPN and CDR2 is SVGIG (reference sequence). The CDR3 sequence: CAGEGQSRNEQFF. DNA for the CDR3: TGTGCCGGTGAGGGTCAGTCGCGGAATGAGCAGTTCTTC.

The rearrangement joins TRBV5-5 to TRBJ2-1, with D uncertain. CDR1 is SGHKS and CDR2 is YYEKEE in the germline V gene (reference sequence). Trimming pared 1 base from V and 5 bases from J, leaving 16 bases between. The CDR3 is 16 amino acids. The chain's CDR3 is CASSLPPQNLNNEQFF. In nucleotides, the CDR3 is TGTGCCAGCAGCTTGCCGCCACAGAATCTAAACAATGAGCAGTTCTTC.

CDR3 sequence reads: CASSQTGPSGNTIYF. In DNA form, the CDR3 reads TGTGCCAGCAGCCAGACTGGCCCCTCTGGAAACACCATATATTTT. The chain employs TRBV2 and TRBJ1-3; D unclear. Germline CDR1 reads SNHLY; CDR2 reads FYNNEI. The V end lost 6 bases, the J end lost 0 bases, and 12 bases lay between the germline ends. This CDR3 comprises 15 residues.

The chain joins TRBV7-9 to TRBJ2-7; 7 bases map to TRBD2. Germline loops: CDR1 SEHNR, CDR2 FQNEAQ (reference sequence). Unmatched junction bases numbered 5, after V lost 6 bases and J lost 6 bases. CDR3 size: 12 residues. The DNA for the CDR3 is TGTGCCAGCAGGGGAGGGGTAGGCGAGCAGTACTTC. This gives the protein CASRGGVGEQYF.

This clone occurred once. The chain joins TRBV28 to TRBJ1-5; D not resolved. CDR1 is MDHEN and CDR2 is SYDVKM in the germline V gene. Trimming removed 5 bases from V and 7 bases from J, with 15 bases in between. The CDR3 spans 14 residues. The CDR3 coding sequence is TGTGCCAGCAGTGCCCTCGAGGGTTTGCAGCCCCAGCATTTT. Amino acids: CASSALEGLQPQHF. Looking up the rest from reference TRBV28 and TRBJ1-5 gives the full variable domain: DVKVTQSSRYLVKRTGEKVFLECVQDMDHENMFWYRQDPGLGLRLIYFSYDVKMKEKGDIPEGYSVSREKKERFSLILESASTNQTSMYLCASSALEGLQPQHFGDGTRLSIL.

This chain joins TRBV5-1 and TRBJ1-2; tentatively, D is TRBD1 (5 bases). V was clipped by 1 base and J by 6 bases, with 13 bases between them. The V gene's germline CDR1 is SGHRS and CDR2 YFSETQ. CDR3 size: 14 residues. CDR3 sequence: CASSLRTNPDGYTF. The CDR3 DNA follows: TGCGCCAGCAGCTTGCGGACAAACCCAGATGGCTACACCTTC.

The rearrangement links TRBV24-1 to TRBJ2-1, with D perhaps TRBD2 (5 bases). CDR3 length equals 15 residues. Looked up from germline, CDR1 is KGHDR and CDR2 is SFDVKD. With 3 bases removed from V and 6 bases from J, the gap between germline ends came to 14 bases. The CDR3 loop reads CATSDPGRDFNEQFF. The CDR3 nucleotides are TGTGCCACCAGTGATCCCGGACGGGATTTCAATGAGCAGTTCTTC.

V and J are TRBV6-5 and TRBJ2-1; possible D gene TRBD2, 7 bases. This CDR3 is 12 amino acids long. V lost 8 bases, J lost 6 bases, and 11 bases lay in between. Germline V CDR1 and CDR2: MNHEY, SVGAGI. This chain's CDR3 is CASGGASNEQFF. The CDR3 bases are TGTGCCAGCGGGGGGGCAAGCAATGAGCAGTTCTTC.

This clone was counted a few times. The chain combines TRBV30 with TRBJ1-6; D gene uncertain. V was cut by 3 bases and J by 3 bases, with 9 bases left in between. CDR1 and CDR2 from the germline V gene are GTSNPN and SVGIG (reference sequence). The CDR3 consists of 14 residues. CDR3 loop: CAWRTAGYNSPLHF. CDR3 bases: TGTGCCTGGAGAACCGCGGGCTATAATTCACCCCTCCACTTT.